These 23 T cell receptor beta chains came from one sample sequenced in a study of blood T cell repertoires in COVID-19. TCRdb's table, derived via immunoSEQ multiplex PCR, lists solely in-frame clones and lacks some. The sample contains fewer than 250,000 clones, around four fifths of which appear only once. The specimen sequenced was peripheral blood. The receptors derive from a woman in her thirties or forties with active or convalescent COVID-19.

This clone was picked up one time. This rearrangement joins TRBV3-1 (or the pseudogene TRBV3-2) to TRBJ2-1; D ambiguous. This CDR3 has 16 residues. Trimming cost V 0 bases and J 0 bases, with 9 bases left between them. In germline, CDR1 is LGHDT, CDR2 YNNKEL (reference sequence). The CDR3 spells CASSQDAYYSYNEQFF. The CDR3 DNA follows: TGTGCCAGCAGCCAAGATGCGTACTACTCCTACAATGAGCAGTTCTTC.

This chain connects TRBV3-1 (or the pseudogene TRBV3-2) to TRBJ2-3; the D is unclear. Trimming took off 3 bases at V and 0 bases at J, with 10 bases between the two ends. Germline V gene data show CDR1 as LGHDT and CDR2 as YNNKEL (reference sequence). This CDR3 is built from 15 residues. The CDR3 sequence: CASSQAPSSTDTQYF. The CDR3 DNA follows: TGTGCCAGCAGCCAGGCTCCCTCTAGCACAGATACGCAGTATTTT.

This clone was seen a few times. This rearrangement joins TRBV7-8 to TRBJ1-1, with D possibly TRBD1 on 5 matching bases. This CDR3 region has 14 residues. Germline V gene sequence: CDR1 SGHVS, CDR2 FQNEAQ. V dropped 3 bases and J dropped 4 bases, with 12 bases sitting between them. In DNA, the CDR3 is TGTGCCAGCAGCTTTGAATCAGGGTCCACTGAAGCTTTCTTT. Its translation: CASSFESGSTEAFF.

This CDR3 is CASSLGLAGGPGEETQYF. The CDR3 coding sequence is TGCGCCAGCAGCTTAGGACTAGCGGGGGGGCCCGGAGAGGAGACCCAGTACTTC. The rearrangement uses TRBV5-1 and TRBJ2-5; 15 bases fit TRBD2. Germline-derived CDR1 and CDR2 are SGHRS and YFSETQ. The CDR3 loop spans 18 amino acids. Trimming took 2 bases from V and 5 from J; bases not matched to a gene: 10.

This clone was detected only a few times. This chain uses TRBV2 with TRBJ1-1; D is uncertain. Trimming took 5 bases from V and 5 from J, leaving 6 bases between them. Germline V CDR1 and CDR2: SNHLY, FYNNEI. This CDR3 is built from 11 residues. The CDR3 DNA reads TGTGCCAGCAGTCGAGCAACTGAAGCTTTCTTT. This encodes CASSRATEAFF.

The rearrangement uses TRBV19 and TRBJ2-7; tentatively, D is TRBD1 (6 bases). The length of the CDR3 is 15 residues. Trimming left V 5 bases short and J 1 base short, with 15 bases between. The germline V gene has CDR1 LNHDA and CDR2 SQIVND (reference sequence). CDR3 nucleotides: TGTGCCAGTAGTTTTCCAGGGGATAATTCCTACGAGCAGTACTTC. Protein sequence: CASSFPGDNSYEQYF.

This clone showed up just a few times. The genes are TRBV6-5 and TRBJ1-3, with a tentative D call TRBD1 (5 bases). The ends were cut back, 7 bases at V and 0 bases at J, with 13 bases in the middle. CDR3 length: 15 amino acids. Germline V gene data show CDR1 as MNHEY and CDR2 as SVGAGI. CDR3 bases: TGTGCCAGCACCACCACAGGTTCCTCTGGAAACACCATATATTTT. Residues: CASTTTGSSGNTIYF.

This sequence joins TRBV15 and TRBJ2-1, with a tentative D call TRBD1 (6 bases). Trimming pared 8 bases from V and 4 bases from J, leaving 9 bases between. Germline CDR1 LNHNV, CDR2 YYDKDF (reference sequence). The CDR3 runs to 12 residues. DNA of the CDR3: TGTGCCACCCGGCAGGGGTACAATGAGCAGTTCTTC. Protein product: CATRQGYNEQFF.

This chain joins TRBV24-1 and TRBJ1-3; D remains ambiguous. Germline assignment: CDR1 KGHDR and CDR2 SFDVKD. This CDR3 is built from 21 residues. Trimming took 0 bases from V and 0 from J, leaving 23 bases between them. The CDR3 here is CATSDLRFQETITLSGNTIYF. For the CDR3, the DNA is TGTGCCACCAGTGATTTGCGATTCCAGGAAACGATTACCCTCTCTGGAAACACCATATATTTT.

The CDR3 coding sequence is TGTGCCAGCACGTCAGGGGCTCTTGGCTACACCTTC. This sequence encodes CASTSGALGYTF. This chain links TRBV28 with TRBJ1-2; a weak D match, TRBD1 (6 bases). The V gene's germline CDR1 is MDHEN and CDR2 SYDVKM. This CDR3 contains 12 residues. V was shortened by 7 bases and J by 7 bases, with 13 bases between the two germline ends.

This chain links TRBV9 with TRBJ1-1; maybe TRBD1 (5 bases). V shed 0 bases and J shed 0 bases, with 6 bases lying between them. The CDR3 sequence is 14 residues long. In germline, CDR1 is SGDLS, CDR2 YYNGEE. In DNA form, the CDR3 reads TGTGCCAGCAGCGTAGAAGGGGTGAACACTGAAGCTTTCTTT. Protein product: CASSVEGVNTEAFF.

V and J are TRBV19 and TRBJ2-1, with a possible D match to TRBD1 (5 bases). V lost 10 bases to trimming and J lost 4 bases, with 17 bases between them. The CDR3 consists of 14 residues. Germline lookup yields CDR1 LNHDA and CDR2 SQIVND (reference sequence). The chain's CDR3 is CATRLQGEYNEQFF. CDR3 nucleotide sequence: TGTGCCACGCGTCTCCAGGGCGAATACAATGAGCAGTTCTTC.

This chain uses TRBV19 with TRBJ1-2, with a tentative D call TRBD1 (5 bases). The CDR3 spans 14 residues. Per germline, CDR1 LNHDA and CDR2 SQIVND (reference sequence). With 5 bases removed from V and 4 bases from J, the gap between germline ends came to 14 bases. The CDR3 DNA reads TGTGCCAGTAGTTCCCAGGGTATCTTCTATGGCTACACCTTC. Translation: CASSSQGIFYGYTF.

This chain joins TRBV25-1 and TRBJ2-3; the D gene is possibly TRBD1 (6 bases). The CDR3 is made up of 13 amino acids. Germline assignment: CDR1 MGHDK and CDR2 SYGVNS. With 1 base removed from V and 6 bases from J, the gap between germline ends came to 8 bases. The CDR3 sequence is CASSEWGPDTQYF. CDR3 DNA: TGTGCCAGCAGTGAATGGGGGCCGGATACGCAGTATTTT.

The chain carries TRBV5-6 and TRBJ1-4, with 7 bases lining up with TRBD1. V lost 2 bases to trimming and J lost 4 bases; unmatched junction nucleotides: 2. The CDR3 runs to 14 residues. CDR1 is SGHDT, CDR2 YYEEEE, per germline. CDR3 bases: TGTGCCAGCAGCTTCACAGGGGATAATGAAAAACTGTTTTTT. This encodes CASSFTGDNEKLFF.

Concerning this clone itself: Other nucleotide sequences in the sample specify the same CDR3. The chain couples TRBV24-1 to TRBJ1-5; no clear D gene. The germline V gene encodes CDR1 KGHDR and CDR2 SFDVKD. The CDR3 has 13 amino acids. V dropped 5 bases and J dropped 4 bases, with 8 bases sitting between them. The CDR3 is CATSGGGNQPQHF. The DNA of the CDR3 is TGTGCCACCAGTGGTGGAGGGAATCAGCCCCAGCATTTT.

This chain uses TRBV5-5 with TRBJ1-6; a weak D match, TRBD1 (6 bases). CDR1 and CDR2 from the germline V gene are SGHKS and YYEKEE (reference sequence). Trimming removed 4 bases at V and 6 bases at J, with 17 bases between. This CDR3 comprises 16 residues. The CDR3 sequence is CASSRQTGMSNSPLHF. The CDR3 nucleotides read TGTGCCAGCAGCAGACAAACAGGGATGAGTAATTCACCCCTCCACTTT.

The chain employs TRBV6-4 and TRBJ2-1; 11 bases match TRBD2. Germline loops: CDR1 MRHNA, CDR2 SNTAGT. Trimming cost V 2 bases and J 4 bases; bases outside gene matches: 7. The CDR3 has 17 residues. The CDR3 sequence: CASSDAPGTSGYNEQFF. The CDR3 region has the DNA TGTGCCAGCAGTGACGCCCCCGGGACTAGCGGTTACAATGAGCAGTTCTTC.

The chain couples TRBV6-5 to TRBJ1-4; 10 bases agree with TRBD1. V trimming: 2 bases; J trimming: 8 bases; junction bases outside the gene matches: 8. CDR3 length: 16 residues. Germline V gene data show CDR1 as MNHEY and CDR2 as SVGAGI. CDR3 nucleotide sequence: TGTGCCAGCAGTTACGGCTTGGGGACAGGGGTCGAAAAACTGTTTTTT. Protein sequence: CASSYGLGTGVEKLFF.

The chain has TRBV10-3 and TRBJ2-3; tentatively, D is TRBD2 (5 bases). CDR1 and CDR2 from the germline V gene are ENHRY and SYGVKD. The CDR3 spans 12 residues. Trimming stripped 10 bases from V and 2 bases from J, with 10 bases between. CDR3 DNA: TGTGCCACCACGAGGGACACAGATACGCAGTATTTT. Its translation: CATTRDTDTQYF.

The chain carries TRBV18 and TRBJ1-5, with 9 positions matching TRBD1. This CDR3 comprises 18 residues. Germline values: CDR1 KGHSH, CDR2 LQKENI. The junction had 10 bases not matched to a gene; V was cut back by 0 bases and J by 4 bases. The CDR3 loop reads CASSPPNRGRHGNQPQHF. The CDR3, as DNA: TGTGCCAGCTCACCACCAAACAGGGGGCGTCACGGAAATCAGCCCCAGCATTTT.

This chain links TRBV30 with TRBJ1-1, with D unresolved. Germline CDR1 and CDR2: GTSNPN and SVGIG (reference sequence). V was cut by 0 bases and J by 5 bases, with 10 bases left in between. The CDR3 consists of 13 residues. The CDR3 DNA follows: TGTGCCTGGAGTGTAGGAGGGTATACTGAAGCTTTCTTT. It encodes CAWSVGGYTEAFF.

This sequence joins TRBV19 and TRBJ2-7; D possibly corresponds to TRBD2 (6 bases). The CDR3 spans 15 residues. Germline CDR1 reads LNHDA; CDR2 reads SQIVND (reference sequence). V gave up 2 bases and J gave up 0 bases, with 11 bases separating them. The CDR3: CASSIFRGSSYEQYF. CDR3 nucleotide sequence: TGTGCCAGTAGTATATTCCGGGGGAGCTCCTACGAGCAGTACTTC. Looking up the rest from reference TRBV19 and TRBJ2-7 gives the full variable domain: DGGITQSPKYLFRKEGQNVTLSCEQNLNHDAMYWYRQDPGQGLRLIYYSQIVNDFQKGDIAEGYSVSREKKESFPLTVTSAQKNPTAFYLCASSIFRGSSYEQYFGPGTRLTVT.